The 26 T cell receptor beta chains given below trace back to one sample, sequenced in a study of shared clonotypes between healthy human individuals. Here immunoSEQ multiplex PCR was the method, and the copy in TCRdb shows in-frame clones only, minus some. Among 950,000 to 1,100,000 clones, around four fifths were seen once, and the ten largest hold approximately 1.3%. The sequencing input was memory CD4+ T cells sorted from blood. Subset here: CD45RA-negative fraction. The receptors were sampled from a man in his late teens or twenties in good health.

This chain links TRBV6-5 with TRBJ2-7; TRBD2 matches at 8 bases. Germline CDR1 and CDR2: MNHEY and SVGAGI. The CDR3 has 15 amino acids. Unmatched junction bases numbered 7, after V lost 4 bases and J lost 2 bases. CDR3 coding DNA: TGTGCCAGCAGTTTAGCTAGCGGGTACACCTACGAGCAGTACTTC. This codes for CASSLASGYTYEQYF.

Only one count was recorded for this clone. The V call is TRBV19, the J call TRBJ1-2; 10 bases are a match to TRBD1. The CDR3 is 16 amino acids. Germline CDR1 is LNHDA and CDR2 is SQIVND (reference sequence). Germline trimming cut 7 bases from V and 3 bases from J; bases unmatched to any gene: 11. CDR3 in amino acids: CASTTISGTGDYGYTF. The CDR3 region has the DNA TGTGCCAGTACAACTATCTCCGGGACAGGGGACTATGGCTACACCTTC.

This clone was found once. J is TRBJ2-2 and V is TRBV9; tentative D call: TRBD1 (6 bases). Trimming took 10 bases from V and 0 from J, leaving 13 bases between them. The germline gives CDR1 SGDLS, CDR2 YYNGEE. CDR3 length: 14 amino acids. The CDR3 DNA reads TGTGCCGGATCGGACAGCTCGAACACCGGGGAGCTGTTTTTT. Protein: CAGSDSSNTGELFF.

V is TRBV30 and J is TRBJ2-7; D remains unclear. Trimming removed 4 bases from V and 0 bases from J, with 13 bases in between. The CDR3 totals 14 residues. Germline loops: CDR1 GTSNPN, CDR2 SVGIG (reference sequence). The CDR3 loop is CAWNLASASYEQYF. The CDR3 bases are TGTGCCTGGAATTTGGCCTCCGCCTCCTACGAGCAGTACTTC.

Concerning this clone itself: Mismatch with germline at one junction end may stem from a read error. The chain is built from TRBV7-2 and TRBJ2-1, with 9 bases matching TRBD2. CDR3 length: 17 amino acids. Germline V gene sequence: CDR1 SGHTA, CDR2 FQGNSA. The CDR3 sequence is CASSLARGSGGPNEQFF. CDR3 nucleotide sequence: TGTGCCAGCAGCCTAGCAAGGGGGAGCGGGGGGCCCAATGAGCAGTTCTTC.

CDR3 in amino acids: CASSLPVGLGGYTF. CDR3 in DNA: TGTGCCAGCAGCTTGCCGGTCGGGCTAGGTGGCTACACCTTC. The chain recombines TRBV5-4 with TRBJ1-2; unclear D gene. Trimming removed 1 base at V and 7 bases at J, with 14 bases between. The CDR3 has 14 amino acids. Germline values: CDR1 SGHNT, CDR2 YYREEE (reference sequence).

The chain recombines TRBV4-1 with TRBJ1-5; possibly TRBD1 for D (6 bases). V was shortened by 2 bases and J by 1 base, with 12 bases between the two germline ends. The CDR3 totals 16 residues. Germline values: CDR1 MGHRA, CDR2 YSYEKL. The CDR3 DNA reads TGCGCCAGCAGCCAACCCCTCCAGGGGAGCAATCAGCCCCAGCATTTT. Protein product: CASSQPLQGSNQPQHF.

In regard to this clone: The same CDR3 also results from other DNA sequences found in this sample. This chain uses TRBV9 with TRBJ1-6; 8 bases fit TRBD1. V lost 3 bases to trimming and J lost 5 bases; unmatched junction nucleotides: 4. This CDR3 contains 15 residues. Germline assignment: CDR1 SGDLS and CDR2 YYNGEE. The CDR3 nucleotides are TGTGCCAGCAGCGGGACAGGGTCGGATAATTCACCCCTCCACTTT. Protein sequence: CASSGTGSDNSPLHF.

The chain uses TRBV5-1 and TRBJ1-2; D uncertain. CDR1 SGHRS and CDR2 YFSETQ come from the germline V gene. Trimming stripped 3 bases from V and 2 bases from J, with 20 bases between. CDR3 size: 17 residues. The CDR3 region is CASSSQRSGLTNYGYTF. CDR3 DNA: TGCGCCAGCAGCTCTCAAAGGAGCGGACTTACCAACTATGGCTACACCTTC.

Worth noting for this clone: One end of the junction is discordant with germline, which a read error may explain. The chain combines TRBV5-1 with TRBJ2-5; TRBD1 aligns across 9 bases. CDR1 is SGHRS and CDR2 is YFSETQ in the germline V gene. CDR3 size: 15 residues. In DNA form, the CDR3 reads TGCGCCAGCAGGTTGGGGGACAGGGTCGCGGAGACCCAGTACTTC. Amino acids: CASRLGDRVAETQYF.

This chain joins TRBV18 and TRBJ2-5; 14 bases map to TRBD2. The CDR3 runs 18 residues. Trimming took 4 bases from V and 1 from J; bases not matched to a gene: 8. Germline CDR1 and CDR2: KGHSH and LQKENI. The CDR3 protein is CASSLRGLAGVAQETQYF. The CDR3 region has the DNA TGTGCCAGCTCACTGCGGGGACTAGCGGGAGTTGCCCAAGAGACCCAGTACTTC. Using reference TRBV18 and TRBJ2-5 for the parts outside the CDR3, the full variable domain is NAGVMQNPRHLVRRRGQEARLRCSPMKGHSHVYWYRQLPEEGLKFMVYLQKENIIDESGMPKERFSAEFPKEGPSILRIQQVVRGDSAAYFCASSLRGLAGVAQETQYFGPGTRLLVL.

There are a few counts of this clone. V gene TRBV5-1 combines with J gene TRBJ2-1; no definite D call. Germline V gene lookup returns CDR1 SGHRS and CDR2 YFSETQ. The V end lost 0 bases, the J end lost 1 base, and 14 bases lay between the germline ends. The length of the CDR3 is 17 residues. CDR3 amino acids: CASSLGGAGASYNEQFF. As DNA, the CDR3 is TGCGCCAGCAGCTTGGGAGGCGCAGGCGCGTCCTACAATGAGCAGTTCTTC.

The J gene is TRBJ2-5, the V gene TRBV18; 7 bases are shared with TRBD1. Germline trimming cut 6 bases from V and 5 bases from J; bases unmatched to any gene: 9. CDR3 length equals 14 residues. CDR1 KGHSH and CDR2 LQKENI come from the germline V gene. The CDR3 coding sequence is TGTGCCAGCTCTCCGGACAGGTGGAGGGAGACCCAGTACTTC. Protein: CASSPDRWRETQYF.

The J gene is TRBJ2-3, the V gene TRBV28, with D unresolved. Per germline, CDR1 MDHEN and CDR2 SYDVKM. The V gene lost 6 bases and the J gene lost 6 bases, with 16 bases spanning the gap. This CDR3 has 14 amino acids. The CDR3 nucleotides read TGTGCCAGCAGCCCTTCCCGTCCCAGGGATACGCAGTATTTT. Translating it yields CASSPSRPRDTQYF.

This clone has only a few counts. The chain is built from TRBV7-6 and TRBJ1-3; D gene ambiguous. Germline CDR1 and CDR2: SGHVS and FNYEAQ. The V and J ends lost 2 bases and 0 bases respectively, with 5 bases between them. The CDR3 totals 14 residues. This CDR3 is CASSLQSSGNTIYF. DNA for the CDR3: TGTGCCAGCAGCTTACAGAGCTCTGGAAACACCATATATTTT.

The rearrangement uses TRBV11-3 and TRBJ1-3, with unresolved D. The CDR3 runs 13 residues. V was trimmed by 5 bases and J by 8 bases, leaving 13 bases between them. The germline gives CDR1 SGHNT, CDR2 YENEEA. The CDR3 reads CASSTIAGDTIYF. CDR3 nucleotides: TGTGCCAGCAGCACGATCGCGGGAGACACCATATATTTT.

J is TRBJ2-2 and V is TRBV5-4; D is uncertain. Trimming pared 0 bases from V and 4 bases from J, leaving 7 bases between. The CDR3 spans 14 residues. The germline V gene encodes CDR1 SGHNT and CDR2 YYREEE (reference sequence). Here the CDR3 reads CASSLAGSTGELFF. For the CDR3, the DNA is TGTGCCAGCAGCTTGGCCGGTAGCACCGGGGAGCTGTTTTTT.

The V and J genes are TRBV30 and TRBJ2-1, with 7 bases aligning to TRBD1. Trimming cost V 0 bases and J 13 bases; bases outside gene matches: 9. The germline V gene has CDR1 GTSNPN and CDR2 SVGIG (reference sequence). This CDR3 region has 13 residues. The CDR3 coding sequence is TGTGCCTGGAGTGTCCCACCACAGGGGATACAGTTCTTC. This sequence encodes CAWSVPPQGIQFF.

The chain links TRBV29-1 to TRBJ2-1, with D perhaps being TRBD1 or TRBD2 (6 bases each). This CDR3 region has 14 residues. V lost 3 bases, J lost 6 bases, and 15 bases lay in between. Germline V gene data show CDR1 as SQVTM and CDR2 as ANQGSEA. CDR3 protein: CSVDGGPGANEQFF. The DNA of the CDR3 is TGCAGCGTTGATGGGGGGCCGGGAGCCAATGAGCAGTTCTTC.

CDR3 amino acids: CASTWGTGIQPQHF. The DNA of the CDR3 is TGTGCCAGCACTTGGGGGACAGGGATTCAGCCCCAGCATTTT. The chain carries TRBV6-1 and TRBJ1-5; 9 bases fit TRBD1. This CDR3 has 14 residues. Trimming removed 7 bases from V and 6 bases from J; junction bases left unmatched: 7. Germline CDR1 and CDR2: MNHNS and SASEGT.

V gene TRBV9 combines with J gene TRBJ1-5; D is perhaps TRBD1 (5 bases). Germline V CDR1 and CDR2: SGDLS, YYNGEE. Deletions cut 4 bases from V and 6 bases from J, with 11 bases between. CDR3 length: 13 residues. The CDR3 sequence is CASSLGGSQPQHF. CDR3 DNA sequence: TGTGCCAGCAGCCTGGGGGGGAGTCAGCCCCAGCATTTT.

The rearrangement uses TRBV2 and TRBJ1-3; 7 nucleotides match TRBD1. The J segment lost 4 bases and the V segment lost 3 bases, leaving 3 bases of the junction unmatched. This CDR3 is 14 amino acids long. The germline V gene has CDR1 SNHLY and CDR2 FYNNEI. The CDR3 loop is CASSDEGAGNTIYF. CDR3 DNA: TGTGCCAGCAGTGATGAGGGGGCGGGAAACACCATATATTTT.

This sequence joins TRBV20-1 and TRBJ1-3, with unresolved D. The CDR3 sequence is 11 residues long. The germline V gene has CDR1 DFQATT and CDR2 SNEGSKA (reference sequence). V lost 0 bases to trimming and J lost 5 bases, with 2 bases between them. CDR3: CSARDRNTIYF. DNA for the CDR3: TGCAGTGCTAGAGATCGAAACACCATATATTTT.

This chain's CDR3 is CASSDLIAGVQYF. The CDR3 region has the DNA TGCGCCAGCAGTGATTTGATAGCGGGGGTGCAGTATTTT. The gene calls are TRBV10-1 and TRBJ2-3, with TRBD2 matching 9 bases. This CDR3 is 13 amino acids long. The germline V gene has CDR1 WNHNN and CDR2 SYGVQD (reference sequence). The trim removed 3 bases at V and 11 bases at J, leaving 6 bases unmatched.

This chain uses TRBV6-5 with TRBJ2-5; a possible D gene is TRBD2 (6 bases). Germline CDR1 MNHEY, CDR2 SVGAGI. The CDR3 totals 13 residues. V dropped 8 bases and J dropped 4 bases, with 14 bases sitting between them. CDR3 protein: CASGRGAGETQYF. CDR3 in DNA: TGTGCCAGCGGTAGGGGAGCGGGAGAGACCCAGTACTTC.

The chain carries TRBV15 and TRBJ1-3; 8 nucleotides line up with TRBD1. This CDR3 comprises 15 residues. The V gene end was trimmed by 4 bases and the J gene end by 4 bases; junction bases not matched to a gene: 6. Germline V gene sequence: CDR1 LNHNV, CDR2 YYDKDF (reference sequence). CDR3 DNA: TGTGCCACCAGCAAAGGACAGGGTACCGGAAACACCATATATTTT. It encodes CATSKGQGTGNTIYF.